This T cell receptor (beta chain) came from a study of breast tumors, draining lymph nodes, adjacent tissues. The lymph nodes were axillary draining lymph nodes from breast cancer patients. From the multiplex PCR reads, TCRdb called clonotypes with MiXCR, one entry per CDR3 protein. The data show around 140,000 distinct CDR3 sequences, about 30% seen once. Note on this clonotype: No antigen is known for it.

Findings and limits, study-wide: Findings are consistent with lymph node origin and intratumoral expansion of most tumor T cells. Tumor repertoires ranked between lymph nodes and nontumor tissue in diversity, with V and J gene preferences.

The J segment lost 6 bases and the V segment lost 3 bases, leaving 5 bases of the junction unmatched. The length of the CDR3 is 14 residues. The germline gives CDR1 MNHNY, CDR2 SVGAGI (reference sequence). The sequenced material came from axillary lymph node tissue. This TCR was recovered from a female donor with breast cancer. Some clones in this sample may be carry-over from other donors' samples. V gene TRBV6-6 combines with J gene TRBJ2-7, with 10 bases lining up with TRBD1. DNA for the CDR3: TGTGCCAGCAGTTATAACCGGGACAGGGGCGAGCAGTACTTC. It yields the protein CASSYNRDRGEQYF.